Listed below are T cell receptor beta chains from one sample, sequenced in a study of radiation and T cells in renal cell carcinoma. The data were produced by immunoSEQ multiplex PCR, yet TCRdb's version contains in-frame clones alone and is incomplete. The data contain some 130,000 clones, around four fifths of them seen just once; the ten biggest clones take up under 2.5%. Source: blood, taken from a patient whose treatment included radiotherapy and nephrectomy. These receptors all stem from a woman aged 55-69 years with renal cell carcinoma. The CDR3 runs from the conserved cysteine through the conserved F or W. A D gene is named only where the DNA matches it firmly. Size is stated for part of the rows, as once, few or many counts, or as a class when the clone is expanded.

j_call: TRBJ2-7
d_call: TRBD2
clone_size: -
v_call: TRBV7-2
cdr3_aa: CASSFPGTSGRGSSYEQYF
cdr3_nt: TGTGCCAGCAGCTTCCCCGGAACTAGCGGGAGAGGGAGCTCCTACGAGCAGTACTTC

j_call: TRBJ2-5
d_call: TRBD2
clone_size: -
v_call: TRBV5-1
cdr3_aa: CASSLTSGQETQYF
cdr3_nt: TGCGCCAGCAGCTTGACTAGCGGACAAGAGACCCAGTACTTC

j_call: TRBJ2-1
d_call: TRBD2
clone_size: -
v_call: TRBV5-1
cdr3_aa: CASTLGGLDGGEQFF
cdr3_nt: TGCGCCAGCACCCTAGGGGGACTAGATGGCGGTGAGCAGTTCTTC

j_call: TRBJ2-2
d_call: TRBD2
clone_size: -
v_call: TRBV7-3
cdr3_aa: CASKGTSDTGELFF
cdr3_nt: TGTGCCAGCAAAGGGACTAGCGACACCGGGGAGCTGTTTTTT

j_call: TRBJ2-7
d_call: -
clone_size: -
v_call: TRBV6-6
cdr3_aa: CASSSPENYEQYF
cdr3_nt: TGTGCCAGCAGTTCCCCTGAGAACTACGAGCAGTACTTC

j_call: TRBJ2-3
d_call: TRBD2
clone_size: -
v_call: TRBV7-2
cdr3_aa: CASSLGVAGSYTQYF
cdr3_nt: TGTGCCAGCAGCTTAGGGGTAGCGGGATCCTATACGCAGTATTTT

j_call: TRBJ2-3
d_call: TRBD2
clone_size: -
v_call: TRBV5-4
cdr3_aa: CASSFGLAPDTQYF
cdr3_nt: TGTGCCAGCAGCTTCGGACTAGCGCCAGATACGCAGTATTTT

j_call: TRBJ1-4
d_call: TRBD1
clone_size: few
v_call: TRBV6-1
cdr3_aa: CASSQQGGDEKLFF
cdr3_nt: TGTGCCAGCAGTCAACAGGGGGGCGATGAAAAACTGTTTTTT

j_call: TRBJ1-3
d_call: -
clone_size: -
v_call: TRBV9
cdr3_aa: CASSVVGDPGNTIYF
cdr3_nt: TGTGCCAGCAGCGTAGTAGGGGATCCTGGAAACACCATATATTTT

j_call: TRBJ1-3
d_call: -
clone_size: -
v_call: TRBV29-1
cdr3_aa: CSVGYRNTIYF
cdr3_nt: TGCAGCGTTGGTTATCGAAACACCATATATTTT

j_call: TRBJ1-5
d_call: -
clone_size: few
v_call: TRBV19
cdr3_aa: CASSISVPQPQHF
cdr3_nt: TGTGCCAGTAGTATCTCCGTTCCTCAGCCCCAGCATTTT

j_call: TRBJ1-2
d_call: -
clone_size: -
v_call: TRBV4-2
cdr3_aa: CASSPEGDQGGYTF
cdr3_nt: TGTGCCAGCAGCCCAGAGGGGGATCAAGGCGGCTACACCTTC

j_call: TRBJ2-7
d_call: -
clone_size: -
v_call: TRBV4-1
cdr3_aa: CASSPGPRTSEQYF
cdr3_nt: TGCGCCAGCAGCCCAGGGCCCAGGACGAGCGAGCAGTACTTC

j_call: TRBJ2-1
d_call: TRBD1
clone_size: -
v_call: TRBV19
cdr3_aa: CASSRTGAYNEQFF
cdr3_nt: TGTGCCAGTTCGAGGACAGGGGCCTACAATGAGCAGTTCTTC

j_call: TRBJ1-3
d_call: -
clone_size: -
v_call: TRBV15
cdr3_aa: CATSRAGTSGNTIYF
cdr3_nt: TGTGCCACCAGCAGAGCCGGGACGTCAGGAAACACCATATATTTT

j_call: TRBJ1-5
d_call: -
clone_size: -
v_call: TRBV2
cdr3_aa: CASSVEGGLQPQHF
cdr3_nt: TGTGCCAGCAGTGTGGAGGGGGGCTTACAGCCCCAGCATTTT

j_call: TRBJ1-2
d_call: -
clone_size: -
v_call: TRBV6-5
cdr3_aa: CASGIRTEPRGYTF
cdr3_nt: TGTGCCAGCGGCATTAGGACAGAACCGCGGGGCTACACCTTC

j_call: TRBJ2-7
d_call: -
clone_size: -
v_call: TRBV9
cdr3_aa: CASSVGTETGQYF
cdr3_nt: TGTGCCAGCAGCGTCGGGACCGAGACTGGGCAGTACTTC

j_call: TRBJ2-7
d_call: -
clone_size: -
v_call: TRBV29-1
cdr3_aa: CSVASPTGAYEQYF
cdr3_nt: TGCAGCGTGGCCAGCCCAACGGGGGCCTACGAGCAGTACTTC

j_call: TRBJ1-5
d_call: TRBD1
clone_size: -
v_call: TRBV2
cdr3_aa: CASRQGNQPQHF
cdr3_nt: TGTGCCAGTCGACAGGGGAATCAGCCCCAGCATTTT

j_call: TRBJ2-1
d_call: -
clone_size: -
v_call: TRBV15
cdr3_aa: CATSRDLGLEGNEQFF
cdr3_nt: TGTGCCACCAGCAGAGATCTAGGCCTAGAAGGCAATGAGCAGTTCTTC

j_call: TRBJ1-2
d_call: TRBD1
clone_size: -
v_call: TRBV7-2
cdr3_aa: CASSLALAGGAYGYTF
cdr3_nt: TGTGCCAGCAGCTTGGCCTTGGCAGGGGGCGCTTATGGCTACACCTTC

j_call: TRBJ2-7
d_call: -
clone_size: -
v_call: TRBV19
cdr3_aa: CASSPRRGSREQYF
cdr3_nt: TGTGCCAGTAGTCCTAGACGGGGAAGTCGGGAGCAGTACTTC

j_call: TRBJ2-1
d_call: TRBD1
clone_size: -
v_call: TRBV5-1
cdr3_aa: CASSRTSAGTGYNEQFF
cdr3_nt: TGCGCCAGCAGCAGAACTTCCGCCGGGACAGGTTACAATGAGCAGTTCTTC

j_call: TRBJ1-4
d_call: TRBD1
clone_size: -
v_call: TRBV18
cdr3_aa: CASSSGTEEEKLFF
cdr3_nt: TGTGCCAGCTCATCCGGGACAGAGGAGGAAAAACTGTTTTTT

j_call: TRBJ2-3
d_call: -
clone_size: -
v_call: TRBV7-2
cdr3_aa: CASSVTDTQYF
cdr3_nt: TGTGCCAGCAGCGTTACAGATACGCAGTATTTT

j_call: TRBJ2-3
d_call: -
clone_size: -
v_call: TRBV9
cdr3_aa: CASSPSAPSTDTQYF
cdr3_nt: TGTGCCAGCAGCCCTTCGGCGCCTAGCACAGATACGCAGTATTTT